The 21 T cell receptor beta chains reported below all come from one sample, sequenced in a study of shared clonotypes between healthy human individuals. TCRdb's copy holds only in-frame clones and misses some; the assay was immunoSEQ multiplex PCR. Here the sample spans fewer than 1.6 million clones, approximately 98.5% being singletons. Sequencing was carried out using naive CD4+ T cells sorted from blood. Noted subset: CD45RA+ positively selected. These receptors all come from a man aged 30 to 39 in good health.

The chain recombines TRBV30 with TRBJ1-2; perhaps TRBD1 as D (5 bases). The CDR3 sequence is 14 residues long. Per the germline V gene, CDR1 is GTSNPN and CDR2 is SVGIG (reference sequence). Between the trimmed V and J ends, which lost 1 base and 2 bases, there was a span of 11 bases. The CDR3 loop is CAWSADSANYGYTF. The CDR3 DNA reads as TGTGCCTGGAGTGCCGACAGCGCGAACTATGGCTACACCTTC.

This sequence joins TRBV9 and TRBJ2-1; D possibly corresponds to TRBD2 (6 bases). There are 14 residues in the CDR3. Per germline, CDR1 SGDLS and CDR2 YYNGEE. The V end was cut by 0 bases, the J end by 9 bases, with 13 bases between. The CDR3 is CASSVATGTLEQFF. The CDR3 nucleotides read TGTGCCAGCAGCGTAGCTACCGGGACTCTTGAGCAGTTCTTC.

The V gene is TRBV5-6, the J gene TRBJ2-1; D might be TRBD2 (6 bases). Germline-derived CDR1 and CDR2 are SGHDT and YYEEEE. Trimming left V 4 bases short and J 4 bases short, with 18 bases between. The CDR3 is 16 residues long. CDR3 in amino acids: CASSKYREARYNEQFF. The CDR3 DNA reads TGTGCCAGCAGCAAATATAGGGAGGCTAGGTACAATGAGCAGTTCTTC.

Note on this clone: Other DNA sequences in the sample encode the same CDR3. The chain employs TRBV18 and TRBJ2-2; TRBD1 is a possible D gene (5 bases). Germline CDR1 reads KGHSH; CDR2 reads LQKENI. V lost 1 base to trimming and J lost 1 base, with 7 bases between them. The CDR3 length is 15 residues. The CDR3 sequence: CASSPQGRNTGELFF. Here the CDR3 DNA reads TGTGCCAGCTCACCACAGGGGCGGAACACCGGGGAGCTGTTTTTT.

This rearrangement joins TRBV4-1 to TRBJ1-5; TRBD1 is a possible D gene (5 bases). The CDR3 extends over 15 amino acids. The germline gives CDR1 MGHRA, CDR2 YSYEKL. V was trimmed by 0 bases and J by 6 bases, leaving 12 bases between them. This CDR3 is CASSQDPGFGQPQHF. The DNA of the CDR3 is TGCGCCAGCAGCCAAGATCCAGGGTTCGGTCAGCCCCAGCATTTT.

CDR3 loop: CASTTDRVHTGELFF. For the CDR3, the DNA is TGTGCCAGCACCACGGACAGGGTGCACACCGGGGAGCTGTTTTTT. The V and J genes are TRBV5-4 and TRBJ2-2; 8 bases are a match to TRBD1. V lost 6 bases, J lost 3 bases, and 7 bases stayed unmatched. The germline gives CDR1 SGHNT, CDR2 YYREEE (reference sequence). There are 15 residues in the CDR3.

The CDR3 is CASIPLAGRGPYNEQFF. The CDR3 DNA reads TGTGCCAGCATCCCACTAGCGGGGAGGGGACCCTACAATGAGCAGTTCTTC. The genes are TRBV27 and TRBJ2-1, with TRBD2 matching over 10 bases. V shed 7 bases and J 2 bases; nucleotides not matched to a gene: 11. Germline V gene data show CDR1 as MNHEY and CDR2 as SMNVEV (reference sequence). This CDR3 comprises 17 residues.

Worth noting for this clone: This same CDR3 is encoded by further DNA sequences in the sample. The rearrangement uses TRBV27 and TRBJ1-2; D remains unclear. The V and J ends lost 0 bases and 2 bases respectively, with 7 bases between them. Germline assignment: CDR1 MNHEY and CDR2 SMNVEV (reference sequence). CDR3 length equals 14 residues. CDR3: CASSLSGRNYGYTF. The CDR3 DNA reads as TGTGCCAGCAGTTTATCGGGTCGAAACTATGGCTACACCTTC.

This clone has only one observation. The chain is built from TRBV11-2 and TRBJ1-4; D possibly corresponds to TRBD1 (5 bases). V lost 7 bases and J 7 bases, leaving 19 bases between the germline ends. CDR3 length equals 15 residues. Germline V gene sequence: CDR1 SGHAT, CDR2 FQNNGV. CDR3 bases: TGTGCCAGCACCTCAAGCCTCGGGACTTTTGAAAAACTGTTTTTT. Amino acids: CASTSSLGTFEKLFF.

The chain is built from TRBV30 and TRBJ1-4, with D unresolved. The V gene lost 4 bases and the J gene lost 8 bases, with 11 bases spanning the gap. The CDR3 runs to 12 residues. From germline, CDR1 is GTSNPN and CDR2 SVGIG (reference sequence). CDR3 residues: CAWNSPVEKLFF. DNA of the CDR3: TGTGCCTGGAACAGTCCGGTGGAAAAACTGTTTTTT. Filled out from reference TRBV30 and TRBJ1-4, the complete variable domain reads SQTIHQWPATLVQPVGSPLSLECTVEGTSNPNLYWYRQAAGRGLQLLFYSVGIGQISSEVPQNLSASRPQDRQFILSSKKLLLSDSGFYLCAWNSPVEKLFFGSGTQLSVL.

The genes are TRBV11-2 and TRBJ2-3; 8 bases align to TRBD1. V was clipped by 5 bases and J by 4 bases; unmatched bases: 14. Germline V gene lookup returns CDR1 SGHAT and CDR2 FQNNGV. The CDR3 runs 17 residues. CDR3 protein: CASSPHRDRQSSDTQYF. In nucleotides, the CDR3 is TGTGCCAGCAGCCCGCACCGGGACAGGCAAAGTTCAGATACGCAGTATTTT.

The chain joins TRBV15 to TRBJ1-2, with TRBD1 identical over 7 bases. Germline values: CDR1 LNHNV, CDR2 YYDKDF (reference sequence). The length of the CDR3 is 16 residues. V dropped 0 bases and J dropped 5; count of bases not matched to a gene: 9. In nucleotides, the CDR3 is TGTGCCACCAGCAGAGATAATTCCCGGACAGGTTATGGCTACACCTTC. It translates to CATSRDNSRTGYGYTF.

This rearrangement joins TRBV27 to TRBJ1-5; no firm D call. Trimming stripped 3 bases from V and 0 bases from J, with 3 bases between. Germline V gene sequence: CDR1 MNHEY, CDR2 SMNVEV (reference sequence). The CDR3 is made up of 13 amino acids. CDR3 in amino acids: CASSFSSNQPQHF. CDR3 sequence (DNA): TGTGCCAGCAGTTTCAGTAGCAATCAGCCCCAGCATTTT.

V gene TRBV18 combines with J gene TRBJ2-7; 7 positions agree with TRBD1. Germline lookup yields CDR1 KGHSH and CDR2 LQKENI. The CDR3 runs 18 residues. The V gene end was trimmed by 2 bases and the J gene end by 1 base; junction bases not matched to a gene: 14. CDR3 residues: CASSPSGPNRGRSYEQYF. CDR3 DNA: TGTGCCAGCTCACCAAGTGGACCCAACAGGGGTCGGTCCTACGAGCAGTACTTC.

With regard to this clone: The junction shows a germline mismatch at one end, possibly a read error. V usage is TRBV18 and J usage is TRBJ2-2; 8 bases line up with TRBD1. CDR3 length: 16 residues. Germline CDR1 is KGHSH and CDR2 is LQKENI. The CDR3 nucleotides are TGTGCCAGCTCCCCACAGGGGGAAGCGAACACCGGGGAGCTGTTTTTT. This translates into CASSPQGEANTGELFF.

The CDR3 reads CASSQASGGRIDEQFF. Here the CDR3 DNA reads TGCGCCAGCAGCCAAGCATCGGGAGGAAGAATCGATGAGCAGTTCTTC. The V call is TRBV4-1, the J call TRBJ2-1; TRBD2 agrees at 7 bases. V lost 1 base and J lost 8; bases outside the gene matches: 11. The CDR3 is 16 amino acids. Germline V CDR1 and CDR2: MGHRA, YSYEKL.

The V call is TRBV5-1, the J call TRBJ2-1; D unresolved. This CDR3 has 13 residues. Germline V gene lookup returns CDR1 SGHRS and CDR2 YFSETQ. V was pared by 3 bases and J by 6 bases, with 10 bases between. The CDR3 DNA sequence: TGCGCCAGCAGCTCAAATTTAGGCAATGAGCAGTTCTTC. As protein: CASSSNLGNEQFF.

This clone was picked up one time. The chain couples TRBV6-4 to TRBJ2-1, with 8 nucleotides matching TRBD2. V shed 2 bases, J shed 8 bases, and the junction held 8 bases outside the gene matches. This CDR3 comprises 15 residues. Germline loops: CDR1 MRHNA, CDR2 SNTAGT. The CDR3 bases are TGTGCCAGCAGTGACGCCCCAGGGACTAGAGATGAGCAGTTCTTC. Amino acid sequence: CASSDAPGTRDEQFF.

The chain combines TRBV6-6 with TRBJ2-1; D might be TRBD2 (6 bases). The CDR3 runs 16 residues. Trimming pared 0 bases from V and 5 bases from J, leaving 14 bases between. Germline V lookup: CDR1 MNHNY, CDR2 SVGAGI (reference sequence). CDR3 nucleotides: TGTGCCAGCAGTTACTCTTCAAGTCCGGGGGACAATGAGCAGTTCTTC. It encodes CASSYSSSPGDNEQFF.

This clone was observed a single time. This sequence joins TRBV10-3 and TRBJ2-1, with TRBD2 identical over 9 bases. CDR3 size: 18 residues. CDR1 is ENHRY, CDR2 SYGVKD, per germline. Trimming cost V 2 bases and J 1 base; bases outside gene matches: 9. Here the CDR3 DNA reads TGTGCCATCAGTGAGGCGGGAGGGGGGAGAAGATCCTACAATGAGCAGTTCTTC. It yields the protein CAISEAGGGRRSYNEQFF.

The chain uses TRBV6-6 and TRBJ2-2, with TRBD1 matching over 7 bases. The CDR3 has 15 residues. J lost 7 bases, V lost 0 bases, and 5 bases had no gene match. The germline V gene has CDR1 MNHNY and CDR2 SVGAGI (reference sequence). The CDR3 DNA follows: TGTGCCAGCAGTTACTCAGGGGGCTCGGGCGGGGAGCTGTTTTTT. Translating gives CASSYSGGSGGELFF.